Below, one T cell receptor beta chain is given with its context. What this receptor recognizes is not known. The data are from a study of T cells expressing NK-cell markers (dated by TCRdb to the early 2020s). Concerning the study at large: Three sorted T-cell subsets (CD3+CD56+NKG2C+, CD3+CD56+NKG2C- and CD3+CD56-NKG2C+) from several donors had their TCR beta-chain repertoires profiled. Of the eight sequenced donors, seven were found to be HCMV-seropositive and one was found to be HCMV-seronegative. The study sequenced eight donors, all healthy volunteers chosen at random: three men and five women. Libraries were sequenced as 2 x 150 bp reads on Illumina HiSeq 2000/2500, MiSeq or NextSeq. The paper's findings and limits, for the study overall: In over five donors, the dominant CD3+CD56+NKG2C+ clonotypes were among the top 10 CD8+ clonotypes and accounted for about 1.0-7.5% of CD8+ T cells. Whether the expanded NKG2C-expressing T cell clones were specific for HCMV antigens remained unclear. Those dominant clonotypes were again the most abundant among CD3+CD56-NKG2C+ cells in a few donors, at about 25-60.1%.

Sequencing instrument: Illumina HiSeq 2000. TCR beta cDNA libraries were made by 5'RACE template switching that added a universal primer site and unique molecular identifiers. cDNA synthesis was primed from the TCR beta constant segment and was followed by two successive PCR amplification steps. On the authors' methods: Reads were demultiplexed and grouped by UMI with MIGEC, and clonotypes were assembled and quantified with MiTCR. To exclude erroneous sequences, only TCR cDNA sequences supported by at least two reads were retained. The tcR package was used for downstream repertoire analysis, with clonotypes matched between fractions based on CDR3 nucleotide sequence plus V segment. VDJmatch was used to annotate antigen specificity against VDJdb, with one amino acid substitution in CDR3 allowed. TCRdb reprocessed the reads, reporting each CDR3 protein sequence once and no DNA. Here the V and J calls rest on TCRdb's processing, not on the authors' analysis. For this sample, the table gives approximately 550,000 distinct CDR3 sequences. The ten largest clones add up to approximately 3.6% of the sample.

To determine HCMV serostatus, a commercial ELISA kit was used to detect HCMV-specific IgG in serum. Peripheral blood mononuclear cells were isolated from blood by Ficoll density gradient centrifugation. From cysteine to phenylalanine, the CDR3 is 14 amino acids long. No DNA was logged. The germline V gene specifies SGHVS as CDR1 and FQNEAQ as CDR2. This clonotype was sampled from a man between 18 and 35 years old in good health. Donor details come from another sample of the same person, matched by shared clones. The rearrangement joined TRBV7-8 to TRBJ2-5; the TCRdb D gene call, TRBD1, has no DNA to confirm it. Sample: blood T cells: a sorted CD56 or NKG2C T cell subset, CD4+ or CD8+ T cells, or bulk PBMC T cells (not recorded which). For the CDR3, the sequence is CASSPRGLGETQYF.